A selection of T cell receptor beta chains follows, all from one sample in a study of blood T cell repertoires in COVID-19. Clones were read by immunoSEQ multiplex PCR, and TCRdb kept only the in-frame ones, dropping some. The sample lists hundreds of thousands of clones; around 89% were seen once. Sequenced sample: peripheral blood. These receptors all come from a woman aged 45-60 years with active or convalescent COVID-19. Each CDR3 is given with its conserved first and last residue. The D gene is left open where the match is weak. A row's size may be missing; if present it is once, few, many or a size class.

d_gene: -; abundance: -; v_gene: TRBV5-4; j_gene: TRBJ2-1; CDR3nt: TGTGCCAGCAGCTTCGGCGGGGCGAAGGGGAGGAATGAGCAGTTCTTC; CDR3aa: CASSFGGAKGRNEQFF
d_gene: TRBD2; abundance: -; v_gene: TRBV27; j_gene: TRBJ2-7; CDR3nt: TGTGCCAGCAGACAATCGGGGGGCTACGAGCAGTACTTC; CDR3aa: CASRQSGGYEQYF
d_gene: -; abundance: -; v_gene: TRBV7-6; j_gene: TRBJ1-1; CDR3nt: TGTGCCAGCAGCTTAAGGGGGATGAACACTGAAGCTTTCTTT; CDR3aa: CASSLRGMNTEAFF
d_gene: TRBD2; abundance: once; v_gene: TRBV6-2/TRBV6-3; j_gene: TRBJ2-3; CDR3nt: TGTGCCAGCAGCCAGATAGCGGGGCGGACTTCTAGCACAGATACGCAGTATTTT; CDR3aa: CASSQIAGRTSSTDTQYF
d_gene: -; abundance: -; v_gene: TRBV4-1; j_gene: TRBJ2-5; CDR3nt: TGCGCCAGCAGCCAAGATATGAGGGCTGAGACCCAGTACTTC; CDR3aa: CASSQDMRAETQYF
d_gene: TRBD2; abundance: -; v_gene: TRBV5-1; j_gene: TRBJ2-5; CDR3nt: TGCGCCAGCAGCTCAGGCTCACTAGCGTGGGGGGAGACCCAGTACTTC; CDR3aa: CASSSGSLAWGETQYF
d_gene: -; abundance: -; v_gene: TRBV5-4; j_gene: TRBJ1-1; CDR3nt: TGTGCCAGCAGCTTAGACCGACAGAGACCGAACACTGAAGCTTTCTTT; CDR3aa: CASSLDRQRPNTEAFF
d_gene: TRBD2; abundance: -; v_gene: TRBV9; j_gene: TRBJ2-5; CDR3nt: TGTGCCAGCAGCGCAGGCTCCAGTAGCGGGGGGGCCCTGGAGACCCAGTACTTC; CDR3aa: CASSAGSSSGGALETQYF
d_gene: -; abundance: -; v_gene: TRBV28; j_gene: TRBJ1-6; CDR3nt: TGTGCCAGTTGCGGCGGCAGGGATTACTCACCCCTCCACTTT; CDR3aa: CASCGGRDYSPLHF
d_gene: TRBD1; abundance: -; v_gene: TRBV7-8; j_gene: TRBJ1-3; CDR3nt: TGTGCCAGCAGCACAACAGGGGCCTCTGGAAACACCATATATTTT; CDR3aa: CASSTTGASGNTIYF
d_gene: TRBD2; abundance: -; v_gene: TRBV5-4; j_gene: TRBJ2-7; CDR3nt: TGTGCCAGCAGCTTAGGCAGCGGGGATTACGAGCAGTACTTC; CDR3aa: CASSLGSGDYEQYF
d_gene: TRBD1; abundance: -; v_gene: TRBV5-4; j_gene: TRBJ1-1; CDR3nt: TGTGCCAGCAGCCCGCCGACAGGGGCGACCACTGAAGCTTTCTTT; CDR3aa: CASSPPTGATTEAFF
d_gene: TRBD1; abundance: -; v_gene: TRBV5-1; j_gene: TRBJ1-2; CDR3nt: TGCGCCAGCAGCATCGACAGGGCGGGATACACCTTC; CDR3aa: CASSIDRAGYTF
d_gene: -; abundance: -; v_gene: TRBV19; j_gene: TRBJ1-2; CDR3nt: TGTGCCAGTAGTATTCAGTGGGGCGAGGCTAACTATGGCTACACCTTC; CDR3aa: CASSIQWGEANYGYTF